This TCR beta chain was sequenced during a study of blood T cells in healthy people across ages. Overall study context: Per two T cells, template switching captured roughly one barcoded beta molecule.

PCR was performed a second time for about 7 to 12 cycles using a sample-barcoded 5' primer and a J-beta primer mix. CDR3-containing paired-end reads numbering at least 2.5 million came from each sample. TCRdb redid the calling of the 5' RACE reads with MiXCR, one entry per CDR3 protein. The table lists approximately 730,000 distinct CDR3 sequences, 40% to 45% of them singletons. Extraction yielded at least 5 micrograms of total RNA per sample. Germline CDR1 DFQATT, CDR2 SNEGSKA (reference sequence). CDR3 size: 15 residues. The ends lost 3 bases at V and 2 bases at J; junction bases unmatched: 7. The V gene is TRBV20-1, the J gene TRBJ2-5, with 9 positions matching TRBD2. Material for sequencing was blood. This clonotype originated in a woman aged 55 to 70 in good health. As DNA, the CDR3 is TGCAGTGCTAGTCTAAGTAGCGGGAGTCAAGAGACCCAGTACTTC. Translating it yields CSASLSSGSQETQYF.